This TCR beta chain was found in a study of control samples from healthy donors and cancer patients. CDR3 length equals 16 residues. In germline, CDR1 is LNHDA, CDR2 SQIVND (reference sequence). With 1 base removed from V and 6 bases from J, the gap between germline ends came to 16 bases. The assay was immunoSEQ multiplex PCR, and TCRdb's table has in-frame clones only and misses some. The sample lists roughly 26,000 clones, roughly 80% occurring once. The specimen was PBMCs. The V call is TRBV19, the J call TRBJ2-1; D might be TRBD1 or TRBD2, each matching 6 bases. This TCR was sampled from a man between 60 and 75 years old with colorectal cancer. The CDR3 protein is CASSIALSGGGNEQFF. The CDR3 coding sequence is TGTGCCAGTAGTATAGCCCTCTCCGGAGGGGGCAATGAGCAGTTCTTC.